This record covers a single T cell receptor beta chain. No antigen is known for it. Losses at the gene ends were 1 base for V and 5 bases for J; bases not matched to a gene: 5. CDR1 and CDR2 (germline): SGHRS, YFSETQ. The CDR3 runs 15 residues. It was CD45RO-negative cells, positively selected for CCR7, that made up naive CD8 cells, with terminally differentiated effector memory CD45RA+ cells excluded. Each subset's genomic DNA was shared equally among a number of immunoSEQ plates. The data were produced by immunoSEQ multiplex PCR, yet TCRdb's version contains in-frame clones alone and is incomplete. The sample consists of about 2 million clones, about 95% of them appearing once. These data belong to a study of shared clonotypes between healthy human individuals. Study overall: Donors consisted of a couple of women and a few men between 18 and 49. Plates per donor: three CD4 naive, three CD4 memory, two CD8 naive, one CD8 memory.

Notes on the study in general: Researchers found naive subsets generally carried larger estimated richness than memory subsets.

Sequenced sample: naive CD8+ T cells sorted from blood. The clonotype was recovered from a man aged 18 to 30 in good health. This chain links TRBV5-1 with TRBJ2-1; TRBD2 matches 8 bases. The CDR3 reads CASSLLQRGNNEQFF. CDR3 sequence (DNA): TGCGCCAGCAGCTTGTTACAGCGGGGGAACAATGAGCAGTTCTTC.